This T cell receptor beta chain was sequenced during a study of T cell changes during pregnancy in multiple sclerosis. This CDR3 has 18 amino acids. J was trimmed by 3 bases and V by 10 bases; bases with no gene match: 14. Germline CDR1 reads LNHDA; CDR2 reads SQIVND (reference sequence). Produced via immunoSEQ multiplex PCR; TCRdb's table is partial and in-frame only. Counted here are some 80,000 clones, 90% to 95% occurring once; the ten biggest clones make up 0.85% to 1.3%. The receptor was derived from a female donor with multiple sclerosis, enrolled in a pregnancy study. The sample consisted of peripheral blood, taken in the second trimester of pregnancy. This rearrangement joins TRBV19 to TRBJ2-2; 13 bases are shared with TRBD2. The CDR3 nucleotides read TGTGCCACCGCCTGGGGGACTAGCGGGAAGTATCACACCGGGGAGCTGTTTTTT. This sequence encodes CATAWGTSGKYHTGELFF.